The present T cell receptor (beta chain) was sequenced within a study of beta chain features in type 1 diabetes. All sorted populations exceeded 98% purity. This clone is a singleton in its sample. Its antigen remains unidentified. Overall study findings and caveats: Patients with Type 1 diabetes showed moderately but significantly shorter TCRB CDR3s in all four CD4+ subsets. Lower insertion and higher deletion counts appeared at VDJ junctions in type 1 diabetes patients. Cells that show high TCR expression could be over-represented by cDNA sequencing.

TCRB transcripts that were expressed got sequenced, as all of the isolated RNA had been reverse transcribed. The method was immunoSEQ multiplex PCR; TCRdb's version includes in-frame clones alone and lacks a portion of them. The table has about 24,000 clones, approximately 70% seen once. The CDR3 has 14 residues. Germline V CDR1 and CDR2: WNHNN, SYGVQD (reference sequence). V dropped 8 bases and J dropped 2 bases, with 15 bases sitting between them. Sequenced sample: Tregs from blood. This receptor was identified in a woman in her 40s in good health. The chain links TRBV10-1 to TRBJ2-5, with a weak D call TRBD2 (5 bases). The CDR3 is CASASSRIQETQYF. CDR3 coding DNA: TGCGCCAGCGCTAGCTCACGGATACAAGAGACCCAGTACTTC.